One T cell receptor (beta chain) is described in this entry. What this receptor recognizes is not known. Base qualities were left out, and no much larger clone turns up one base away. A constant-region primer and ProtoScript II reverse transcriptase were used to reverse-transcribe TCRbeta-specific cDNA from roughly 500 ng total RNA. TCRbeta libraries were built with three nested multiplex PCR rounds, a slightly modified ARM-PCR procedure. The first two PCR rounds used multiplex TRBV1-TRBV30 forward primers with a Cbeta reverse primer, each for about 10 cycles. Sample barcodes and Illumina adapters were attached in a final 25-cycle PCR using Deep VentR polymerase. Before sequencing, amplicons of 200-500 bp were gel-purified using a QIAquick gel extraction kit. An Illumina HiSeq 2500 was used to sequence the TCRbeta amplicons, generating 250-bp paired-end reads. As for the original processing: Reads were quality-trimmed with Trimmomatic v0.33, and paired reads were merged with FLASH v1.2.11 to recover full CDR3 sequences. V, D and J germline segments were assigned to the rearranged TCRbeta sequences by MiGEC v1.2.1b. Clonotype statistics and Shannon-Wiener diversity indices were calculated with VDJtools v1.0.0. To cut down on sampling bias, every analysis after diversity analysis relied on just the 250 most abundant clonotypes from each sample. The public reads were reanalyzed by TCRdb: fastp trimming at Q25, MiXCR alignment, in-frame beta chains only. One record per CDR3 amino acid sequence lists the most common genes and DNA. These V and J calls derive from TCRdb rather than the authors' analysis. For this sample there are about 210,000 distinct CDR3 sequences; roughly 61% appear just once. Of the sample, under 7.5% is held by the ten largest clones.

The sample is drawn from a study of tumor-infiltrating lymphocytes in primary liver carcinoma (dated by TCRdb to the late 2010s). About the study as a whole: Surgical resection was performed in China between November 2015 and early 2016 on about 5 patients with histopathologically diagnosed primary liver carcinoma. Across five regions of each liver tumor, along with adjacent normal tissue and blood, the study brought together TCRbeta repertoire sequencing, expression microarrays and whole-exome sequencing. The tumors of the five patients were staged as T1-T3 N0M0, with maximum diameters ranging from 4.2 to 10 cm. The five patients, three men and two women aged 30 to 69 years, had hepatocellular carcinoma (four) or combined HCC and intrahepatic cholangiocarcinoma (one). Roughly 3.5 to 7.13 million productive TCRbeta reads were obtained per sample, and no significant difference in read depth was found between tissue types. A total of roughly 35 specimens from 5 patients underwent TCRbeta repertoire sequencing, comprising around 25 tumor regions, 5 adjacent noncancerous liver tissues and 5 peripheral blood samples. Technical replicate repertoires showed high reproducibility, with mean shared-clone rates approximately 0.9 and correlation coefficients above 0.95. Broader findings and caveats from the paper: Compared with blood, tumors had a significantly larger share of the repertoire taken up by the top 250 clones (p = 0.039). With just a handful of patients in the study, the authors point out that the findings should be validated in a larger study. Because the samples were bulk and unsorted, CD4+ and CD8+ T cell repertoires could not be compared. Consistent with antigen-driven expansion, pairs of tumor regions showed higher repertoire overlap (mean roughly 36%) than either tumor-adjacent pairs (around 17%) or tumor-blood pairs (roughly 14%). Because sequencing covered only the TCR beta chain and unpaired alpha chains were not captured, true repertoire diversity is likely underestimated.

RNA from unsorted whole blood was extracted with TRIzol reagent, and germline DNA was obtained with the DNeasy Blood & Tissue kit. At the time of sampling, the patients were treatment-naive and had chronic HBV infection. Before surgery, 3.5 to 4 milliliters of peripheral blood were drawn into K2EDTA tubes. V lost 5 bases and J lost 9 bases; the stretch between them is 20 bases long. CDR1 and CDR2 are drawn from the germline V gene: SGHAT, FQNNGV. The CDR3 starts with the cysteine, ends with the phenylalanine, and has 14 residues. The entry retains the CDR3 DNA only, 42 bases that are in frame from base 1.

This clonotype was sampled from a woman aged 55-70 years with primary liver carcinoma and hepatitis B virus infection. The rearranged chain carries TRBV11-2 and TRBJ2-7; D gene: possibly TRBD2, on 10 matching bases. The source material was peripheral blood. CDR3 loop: CASSLLAGQGGQYF. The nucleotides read TGTGCCAGCAGCCTACTAGCGGGACAGGGCGGGCAGTACTTC.